Each of the 29 T cell receptor beta chains below was sequenced from the same sample in a study of shared clonotypes between healthy human individuals. The protocol was immunoSEQ multiplex PCR, while the TCRdb copy is restricted to in-frame clones and leaves out a portion. The sample has around 700,000 clones, approximately 73% seen once; the top ten hold around 1.7%. The sequencing input was memory CD4+ T cells sorted from blood. Subset noted: CD45RA-negative fraction. The receptors originated from a woman aged 30 to 39 in good health.

With regard to this clone: At the DNA level, this CDR3 is encoded by other sequences in the same sample as well. The genes are TRBV28 and TRBJ1-2; no definite D call. V was clipped by 5 bases and J by 4 bases, with 8 bases between them. This CDR3 comprises 12 residues. CDR1 and CDR2 (germline): MDHEN, SYDVKM. The CDR3 here is CASSRISYGYTF. The CDR3 nucleotides are TGTGCCAGCAGTCGGATAAGCTATGGCTACACCTTC.

This clone was seen only once. The rearrangement joins TRBV18 to TRBJ2-7, with 10 positions matching TRBD1. The CDR3 is made up of 14 amino acids. The germline gives CDR1 KGHSH, CDR2 LQKENI. V shed 6 bases and J 6 bases; nucleotides not matched to a gene: 8. For the CDR3, the DNA is TGTGCCAGCTCGCCCGACAGGGGGCTCGGCGAGCAGTACTTC. Translating gives CASSPDRGLGEQYF.

This clone was seen only once. The chain uses TRBV5-8 and TRBJ2-1, with TRBD1 matching over 9 bases. The V gene's germline CDR1 is SGHTS and CDR2 YDEGEE. V trimming: 0 bases; J trimming: 3 bases; junction bases outside the gene matches: 7. The CDR3 sequence is 17 residues long. CDR3 amino acids: CASSLDTGTGSYNEQFF. CDR3 bases: TGTGCCAGCAGCTTGGACACCGGGACAGGGAGCTACAATGAGCAGTTCTTC.

The chain joins TRBV27 to TRBJ2-6; no reliable D call. The V end lost 5 bases, the J end lost 0 bases, and 14 bases lay between the germline ends. Per germline, CDR1 MNHEY and CDR2 SMNVEV (reference sequence). This CDR3 is built from 17 residues. The CDR3: CASSRLRAISGANVLTF. The CDR3 bases are TGTGCCAGCAGTCGACTTCGTGCTATCTCTGGGGCCAACGTCCTGACTTTC.

This chain links TRBV4-1 with TRBJ2-1; TRBD2 aligns across 16 bases. Germline values: CDR1 MGHRA, CDR2 YSYEKL. J lost 10 bases, V lost 2 bases, and 14 bases had no gene match. There are 19 residues in the CDR3. Here the CDR3 reads CASSQPGTSGRALQREQFF. The CDR3 nucleotides read TGCGCCAGCAGCCAACCCGGGACTAGCGGGAGGGCCCTACAGAGGGAGCAGTTCTTC.

In regard to this clone: Other DNA sequences from this sample encode an identical CDR3 as well. J is TRBJ1-2 and V is TRBV2; possible D gene TRBD1, 6 bases. The CDR3 extends over 14 amino acids. Germline V CDR1 and CDR2: SNHLY, FYNNEI. V was shortened by 3 bases and J by 0 bases, with 8 bases between the two germline ends. The DNA of the CDR3 is TGTGCCAGCAGTGAGAGGACAGCTAACTATGGCTACACCTTC. This gives the protein CASSERTANYGYTF. Together with reference TRBV2 and TRBJ1-2, the CDR3 gives the full variable domain: EPEVTQTPSHQVTQMGQEVILRCVPISNHLYFYWYRQILGQKVEFLVSFYNNEISEKSEIFDDQFSVERPDGSNFTLKIRSTKLEDSAMYFCASSERTANYGYTFGSGTRLTVV.

V gene TRBV11-3 combines with J gene TRBJ1-1, with D unclear. Germline loops: CDR1 SGHNT, CDR2 YENEEA. V was pared by 5 bases and J by 4 bases, with 17 bases between. This CDR3 has 15 residues. The CDR3 spells CASSLGGYGVTEAFF. CDR3 DNA sequence: TGTGCCAGCAGCCTTGGAGGGTATGGGGTCACTGAAGCTTTCTTT.

The rearrangement joins TRBV11-2 to TRBJ2-7, with 9 bases that match TRBD1. There are 13 residues in the CDR3. CDR1 and CDR2 (germline): SGHAT, FQNNGV. V lost 3 bases and J lost 6; bases outside the gene matches: 3. CDR3 in DNA: TGTGCCAGCAGCTTGGGACAGGGATTCGAGCAGTACTTC. Protein sequence: CASSLGQGFEQYF.

The table lists this clone with a count of one. Here the CDR3 DNA reads TGTGCCAGCAGCTCGACGGGTTTAGGAGTCAATGAGCAGTTCTTC. This translates into CASSSTGLGVNEQFF. The J gene is TRBJ2-1, the V gene TRBV7-2, with unresolved D. Germline assignment: CDR1 SGHTA and CDR2 FQGNSA. The CDR3 spans 15 residues. The V gene lost 4 bases and the J gene lost 6 bases, with 16 bases spanning the gap.

The J gene is TRBJ1-3, the V gene TRBV27; 7 bases align to TRBD1. The CDR3 is made up of 15 amino acids. With V trimmed by 4 bases and J by 0 bases, 3 bases remained unmatched. CDR1 is MNHEY and CDR2 is SMNVEV in the germline V gene (reference sequence). The CDR3 spells CASSSGTASGNTIYF. The CDR3 DNA is TGTGCCAGCAGTTCCGGGACAGCCTCTGGAAACACCATATATTTT.

This clone was detected only once. This chain uses TRBV28 with TRBJ2-5, with TRBD1 as a possible D gene (6 bases). There are 16 residues in the CDR3. The V gene's germline CDR1 is MDHEN and CDR2 SYDVKM. Trimming cost V 1 base and J 1 base, with 13 bases left between them. The CDR3 DNA is TGTGCCAGCAGTTTATACAGGGTCTCTATCCAAGAGACCCAGTACTTC. Protein product: CASSLYRVSIQETQYF.

The chain's CDR3 is CAISGGTSGSNYEQFF. The DNA for the CDR3 is TGTGCCATCAGTGGGGGGACTAGCGGGAGTAATTATGAGCAGTTCTTC. The chain has TRBV10-3 and TRBJ2-1; TRBD2 agrees at 14 bases. This CDR3 is 16 amino acids long. The germline CDR1 and CDR2 sequences are ENHRY and SYGVKD. The V gene end was trimmed by 4 bases and the J gene end by 8 bases; junction bases not matched to a gene: 7.

For this clone: The sample carries other DNA sequences with the same CDR3. The rearrangement joins TRBV7-2 to TRBJ2-1; TRBD2 aligns across 7 bases. With 4 bases clipped from V and 2 bases from J, the junction kept 5 bases outside the gene matches. This CDR3 has 15 residues. Looked up from germline, CDR1 is SGHTA and CDR2 is FQGNSA. Here the CDR3 reads CASSSLAVTYNEQFF. Here the CDR3 DNA reads TGTGCCAGCAGCTCGCTAGCGGTTACCTACAATGAGCAGTTCTTC.

This clone came up once. The rearrangement links TRBV10-3 to TRBJ2-1, with D possibly being TRBD2 (6 bases). Per germline, CDR1 ENHRY and CDR2 SYGVKD. The V end lost 3 bases, the J end lost 6 bases, and 9 bases lay between the germline ends. This CDR3 is 13 amino acids long. CDR3 in DNA: TGTGCCATCAGTGAAGGAGCGGGCAATGAGCAGTTCTTC. It specifies CAISEGAGNEQFF.

The chain uses TRBV5-8 and TRBJ2-2; D ambiguous. Germline V gives CDR1 SGHTS, CDR2 YDEGEE. This CDR3 contains 15 residues. V lost 2 bases and J 6 bases, leaving 14 bases between the germline ends. The CDR3 nucleotides are TGTGCCAGCAGCTTTGGCTATGCAAGGGCCGGGGAGCTGTTTTTT. This sequence encodes CASSFGYARAGELFF.

This CDR3 reads CASSLLWREGQGTDTQYF. The CDR3 coding sequence is TGTGCCAGCAGCTTATTATGGCGGGAGGGCCAGGGCACAGATACGCAGTATTTT. This sequence joins TRBV13 and TRBJ2-3, with 9 bases lining up with TRBD2. CDR3 size: 18 residues. J gave up 1 base and V 2 bases, and 10 bases lay outside the gene matches. The germline gives CDR1 PRHDT, CDR2 FYEKMQ (reference sequence).

This chain connects TRBV2 to TRBJ2-6; 7 nucleotides agree with TRBD1. Germline V gives CDR1 SNHLY, CDR2 FYNNEI. The CDR3 contains 18 residues. Trimming removed 6 bases from V and 1 base from J; junction bases left unmatched: 12. CDR3 nucleotide sequence: TGTGCCAGCAGATCCCCCTCAGGGGGTACATCTGGGGCCAACGTCCTGACTTTC. It translates to CASRSPSGGTSGANVLTF.

The gene calls are TRBV30 and TRBJ1-2; the D is unclear. Trimming stripped 5 bases from V and 3 bases from J, with 10 bases between. This CDR3 comprises 12 residues. Germline V CDR1 and CDR2: GTSNPN, SVGIG (reference sequence). For the CDR3, the DNA is TGTGCCTGGGCACTAGGCGACTATGGCTACACCTTC. Its translation is CAWALGDYGYTF.

The genes are TRBV28 and TRBJ1-1; D is undetermined. Germline loops: CDR1 MDHEN, CDR2 SYDVKM. V lost 2 bases and J 2 bases, leaving 12 bases between the germline ends. The CDR3 loop spans 15 amino acids. The CDR3 reads CASSLVPGFNTEAFF. CDR3 nucleotide sequence: TGTGCCAGCAGTTTAGTCCCAGGTTTCAACACTGAAGCTTTCTTT.

The genes are TRBV5-5 and TRBJ2-5; D remains unclear. This CDR3 is built from 12 residues. Germline CDR1 reads SGHKS; CDR2 reads YYEKEE (reference sequence). V lost 3 bases and J lost 4, with 7 bases in between. CDR3 bases: TGTGCCAGCAGCTCTAACTTAGAGACCCAGTACTTC. Translated, it gives CASSSNLETQYF.

Remarks on this clone: Other DNA sequences from this sample encode an identical CDR3 as well. The J gene is TRBJ1-1, the V gene TRBV29-1; D not resolved. Trimming pared 3 bases from V and 1 base from J, leaving 6 bases between. This CDR3 has 12 amino acids. Germline CDR1 and CDR2: SQVTM and ANQGSEA. CDR3 sequence reads: CSVERGNTEAFF. The CDR3 DNA follows: TGCAGCGTTGAGCGCGGGAACACTGAAGCTTTCTTT.

The chain has TRBV6-4 and TRBJ2-3; TRBD1 agrees at 7 bases. The CDR3 is 15 residues long. V dropped 1 base and J dropped 0; count of bases not matched to a gene: 1. The germline V gene has CDR1 MRHNA and CDR2 SNTAGT. As DNA, the CDR3 is TGTGCCAGCAGTGACTGGGGACAGAGCACAGATACGCAGTATTTT. It is translated as CASSDWGQSTDTQYF.

This clone was recorded a few times. The chain has TRBV30 and TRBJ2-4; perhaps D is TRBD1 or TRBD2 (5 bases each). This CDR3 spans 12 amino acids. The germline CDR1 and CDR2 sequences are GTSNPN and SVGIG (reference sequence). Trimming stripped 5 bases from V and 8 bases from J, with 13 bases between. The CDR3 region is CAWGDQGYIQYF. The CDR3 DNA reads as TGTGCCTGGGGGGACCAAGGGTACATTCAGTACTTC.

This chain joins TRBV19 and TRBJ2-1, with 9 bases lining up with TRBD2. This CDR3 contains 15 residues. After removal of 3 bases from V and 8 bases from J, the junction contained 8 bases not matched to a gene. Germline V gene sequence: CDR1 LNHDA, CDR2 SQIVND (reference sequence). The CDR3 is CASSIWVAGVDEQFF. The CDR3 DNA follows: TGTGCCAGTAGTATCTGGGTAGCGGGAGTTGATGAGCAGTTCTTC.

This chain uses TRBV28 with TRBJ1-2; the D is unclear. The CDR3 is 12 amino acids. CDR1 is MDHEN and CDR2 is SYDVKM in the germline V gene. Trimming stripped 1 base from V and 4 bases from J, with 4 bases between. As DNA, the CDR3 is TGTGCCAGCAGTTTATATGGCTATGGCTACACCTTC. Translation: CASSLYGYGYTF.

The rearrangement joins TRBV28 to TRBJ2-7, with D possibly matching TRBD2 (6 bases). The ends were cut back, 8 bases at V and 0 bases at J, with 17 bases in the middle. The CDR3 is 15 amino acids. Germline V lookup: CDR1 MDHEN, CDR2 SYDVKM. The CDR3 coding sequence is TGTGCCAGCGCTGGTCACGGGAGTAACTCCTACGAGCAGTACTTC. It translates to CASAGHGSNSYEQYF.

The chain joins TRBV29-1 to TRBJ2-7; 9 bases are a match to TRBD2. V was pared by 5 bases and J by 3 bases, with 8 bases of the junction left unmatched. Germline V lookup: CDR1 SQVTM, CDR2 ANQGSEA. The CDR3 has 14 residues. Here the CDR3 DNA reads TGCAGCGTTCTCCCGCGGGAGGGGAACTACGAGCAGTACTTC. Its translation is CSVLPREGNYEQYF.

The sample holds one count of this clone. A read error may explain this, as a much larger clone is one base away. The chain carries TRBV5-1 and TRBJ2-1; D gene uncertain. Germline V gene lookup returns CDR1 SGHRS and CDR2 YFSETQ. CDR3 length: 15 amino acids. The V and J ends lost 0 bases and 2 bases respectively, with 9 bases between them. This CDR3 reads CASSLDASTYNEQFF. The CDR3 DNA reads TGCGCCAGCAGCTTGGATGCGTCTACCTACAATGAGCAGTTCTTC.

The chain recombines TRBV6-6 with TRBJ2-2; 7 nucleotides align to TRBD1. The V segment lost 6 bases and the J segment 2 bases; nucleotides outside the gene matches: 9. The CDR3 loop spans 16 amino acids. From germline, CDR1 is MNHNY and CDR2 SVGAGI (reference sequence). The CDR3 sequence is CASRGGDRVNTGELFF. DNA of the CDR3: TGTGCCAGCAGAGGAGGAGACAGGGTAAACACCGGGGAGCTGTTTTTT.